This note documents a single TCR beta chain sequence. The target antigen is unknown. These data originate in a study of T cell responses to AZD1222 COVID-19 vaccine. The study's findings and limits: There were repertoire samples only from the period after the peak T cell response. Only a handful of AZD1222 recipients, roughly 6 in all, had baseline seropositivity.

Libraries were prepared by immunoSEQ multiplex PCR; TCRdb keeps only in-frame clonotypes and omits some of them. There are 95,000 to 150,000 clones in the sample; approximately 88% occur only once, and roughly 3.9% lies in the top ten. This specimen was peripheral blood, taken on day 0 of AZD1222 vaccination. The receptor's source is an adult in good health.

The CDR3 here is CASSWPVWVGALEGYTF. The CDR3 coding sequence is TGTGCCAGCAGCTGGCCTGTGTGGGTGGGAGCATTGGAAGGCTACACCTTC. The chain is built from TRBV7-2 and TRBJ1-2, with D uncertain. Germline loops: CDR1 SGHTA, CDR2 FQGNSA. The CDR3 extends over 17 amino acids. Deletions cut 4 bases from V and 8 bases from J, with 26 bases between.